The entry below describes one T cell receptor beta chain. As yet, its antigen is unknown. This sample stems from a study of beta chain features in type 1 diabetes. TCRB transcripts that were expressed got sequenced, as all of the isolated RNA had been reverse transcribed. The repertoire was sequenced with immunoSEQ multiplex PCR; TCRdb's copy has only in-frame clones and lacks some. The sample yields 850,000 to 900,000 clones, around a sixth seen once. In germline, CDR1 is DFQATT, CDR2 SNEGSKA (reference sequence). Trimming shortened V by 3 bases and J by 4 bases, and 5 bases separated the two germline ends. The CDR3 extends over 11 amino acids. Study-wide results and caveats: For cells with high TCR expression, cDNA sequencing could yield over-representation.

The sequence came from a woman under 30 in good health. The rearrangement joins TRBV20-1 to TRBJ2-3; D is ambiguous. The sample taken for sequencing was naive CD4+ T cells from blood. CDR3 loop: CSASWSDTQYF. CDR3 coding DNA: TGCAGTGCTAGTTGGTCAGATACGCAGTATTTT.